This TCR beta chain stems from a study of blood T cells in healthy people across ages. General study points: The lack of PBMC sorting stopped any conclusive naive versus antigen-experienced comparison. Significant beta diversity loss was already apparent by age roughly 43, declining roughly linearly.

Concerning this clonotype itself: Its antigen is unidentified.

PBMCs were isolated at a quantity of at least 7 million per sample. Trimming left V 2 bases short and J 6 bases short, with 12 bases between. CDR1 is SGHRS, CDR2 YFSETQ, per germline. CDR3 length equals 15 residues. Through a sample-barcoded 5' primer and a J-beta primer mix, a second PCR was run for roughly 7 to 12 cycles. Through a template-switch adaptor with 12 random nucleotides, each cDNA molecule received a tag. One entry per CDR3 protein, called by TCRdb with MiXCR from the 5' RACE reads. The data contain under 2,000,000 distinct CDR3 sequences, approximately 50% of them singletons. This clonotype was sampled from a woman aged 40 to 50 in good health. Sequencing was carried out using blood. This chain joins TRBV5-1 and TRBJ1-6, with D possibly matching TRBD1 (6 bases). CDR3 in DNA: TGCGCCAGCAGCTTCGAGGGGGGATTTAATTCACCCCTCCACTTT. This codes for CASSFEGGFNSPLHF.